Listed below are T cell receptor beta chains from one sample, sequenced in a study of cytomegalovirus exposure and HLA in healthy donors. The assay was immunoSEQ multiplex PCR, and TCRdb's table has in-frame clones only and misses some. The table has 90,000 to 130,000 clones, around 78% seen once; the top ten hold 1% to 1.5%. What was sequenced was PBMCs. All receptors derive from a woman in her 30s in good health and CMV-seronegative. CDR3s include the opening cysteine and the closing phenylalanine or tryptophan. Each record gives: V gene, clone size, D gene, J gene, CDR3 protein, CDR3 DNA. D genes are given only for firm matches. Rows give clone size only sometimes, using once, few, many, or a class for an expanded clone.

>TRBV30|-|TRBD2|TRBJ2-6
CAWSVRGGSGANVLTF
TGTGCCTGGAGTGTGCGGGGGGGTTCTGGGGCCAACGTCCTGACTTTC
>TRBV6-1|-|TRBD1|TRBJ1-5
CASATGGHQPQHF
TGTGCCAGCGCGACAGGGGGCCATCAGCCCCAGCATTTT
>TRBV6-1|-|TRBD2|TRBJ2-2
CASIQAGGLNTGELFF
TGTGCCAGCATTCAAGCGGGAGGACTAAACACCGGGGAGCTGTTTTTT
>TRBV15|once|-|TRBJ2-1
CATSRDLPGTNEQFF
TGTGCCACCAGCAGAGATCTCCCAGGTACCAATGAGCAGTTCTTC
>TRBV4-3|-|TRBD2|TRBJ2-1
CASSRLTSGGNEQFF
TGCGCCAGCAGCCGCCTCACTAGCGGGGGGAATGAGCAGTTCTTC
>TRBV18|-|TRBD1|TRBJ1-1
CASCRDSYTEAFF
TGTGCCAGCTGCCGGGACAGTTACACTGAAGCTTTCTTT
>TRBV5-5|once|TRBD1|TRBJ2-1
CASSRNRGHEQFF
TGTGCCAGCAGCCGGAACAGGGGCCATGAGCAGTTCTTC
>TRBV29-1|-|-|TRBJ2-7
CSVEGLTVPYEQYF
TGCAGCGTTGAAGGCCTGACTGTGCCCTACGAGCAGTACTTC
>TRBV4-1|-|TRBD1|TRBJ1-5
CASSQEDRAYQPQHF
TGCGCCAGCAGCCAAGAGGACAGGGCTTATCAGCCCCAGCATTTT
>TRBV27|-|-|TRBJ2-5
CASSLSLQETQYF
TGTGCCAGCAGTTTATCCCTCCAAGAGACCCAGTACTTC
>TRBV5-1|-|-|TRBJ1-1
CASNKDIQNTEAFF
TGCGCCAGCAACAAAGACATCCAGAACACTGAAGCTTTCTTT
>TRBV28|-|-|TRBJ2-1
CASSFFNSPRFF
TGTGCCAGCAGTTTCTTCAACAGCCCACGGTTCTTC
>TRBV12-5|-|-|TRBJ2-1
CASGLGLTSYNEQFF
TGTGCTAGTGGTTTGGGACTTACGTCCTACAATGAGCAGTTCTTC
>TRBV7-2|-|-|TRBJ1-4
CASSLGGTPEKLFF
TGTGCCAGCAGCTTAGGGGGGACACCTGAAAAACTGTTTTTT
>TRBV4-3|-|-|TRBJ2-3
CASSQGVGSGRGGLDTQYF
TGCGCCAGCAGCCAAGGCGTGGGGAGCGGGAGAGGGGGCTTAGATACGCAGTATTTT
>TRBV30|-|TRBD2|TRBJ2-1
CAWMAAGEQFF
TGTGCCTGGATGGCAGCGGGAGAGCAGTTCTTC
>TRBV4-3|-|TRBD1|TRBJ2-5
CASSQEDRVDETQYF
TGCGCCAGCAGCCAAGAGGACAGGGTTGACGAGACCCAGTACTTC
>TRBV19|-|-|TRBJ1-1
CASSMVTGRSEAFF
TGTGCCAGTAGTATGGTGACAGGTCGTTCTGAAGCTTTCTTT
>TRBV25-1|-|TRBD2|TRBJ2-3
CASSSYGTSGQDTQYF
TGTGCCAGCAGTTCCTACGGGACTAGCGGGCAAGATACGCAGTATTTT
>TRBV19|-|-|TRBJ2-3
CASSLGQQDTQYF
TGTGCCAGTAGCCTTGGGCAGCAAGATACGCAGTATTTT
>TRBV5-8|-|-|TRBJ2-7
CASSLGEEDYEQYF
TGTGCCAGCAGCTTAGGCGAGGAAGACTACGAGCAGTACTTC
>TRBV7-2|-|TRBD1|TRBJ2-7
CASSLSGTDLYEQYF
TGTGCCAGCAGCTTATCCGGGACAGACCTCTACGAGCAGTACTTC
>TRBV28|-|-|TRBJ1-6
CASTPGGRPLHF
TGTGCCAGCACCCCGGGGGGTAGGCCCCTCCACTTT
>TRBV14|-|-|TRBJ1-4
CASSQPVGANEKLFF
TGTGCCAGCAGCCAACCCGTGGGAGCTAATGAAAAACTGTTTTTT
>TRBV29-1|-|-|TRBJ2-7
CSVVGGYEQYF
TGCAGCGTTGTTGGCGGCTACGAGCAGTACTTC
>TRBV6-6|-|TRBD1|TRBJ2-5
CASNQGGASETQYF
TGTGCCAGCAACCAAGGGGGCGCGTCGGAGACCCAGTACTTC
>TRBV27|-|-|TRBJ2-5
CASSRMGARETQYF
TGTGCCAGCAGTAGGATGGGGGCGCGGGAGACCCAGTACTTC
>TRBV7-8|-|-|TRBJ1-5
CASSFLDQPQHF
TGTGCCAGCAGCTTCCTCGATCAGCCCCAGCATTTT
>TRBV19|few|-|TRBJ2-7
CASSISVGNREQYF
TGTGCCAGTAGTATTTCCGTCGGGAACCGCGAGCAGTACTTC
>TRBV7-9|-|TRBD2|TRBJ2-7
CASSLESSGNYEQYF
TGTGCCAGCAGCTTAGAATCTAGCGGGAACTACGAGCAGTACTTC
>TRBV29-1|-|-|TRBJ2-7
CSVVGVGEQYF
TGCAGCGTTGTCGGGGTCGGGGAGCAGTACTTC
>TRBV9|-|-|TRBJ1-1
CASSVGPRGVNTEAFF
TGTGCCAGCAGCGTAGGCCCCCGAGGCGTGAACACTGAAGCTTTCTTT
>TRBV6-5|-|-|TRBJ1-1
CAASAGRNTEVFF
TGTGCCGCGTCCGCCGGGAGAAACACTGAAGTTTTCTTT
>TRBV5-1|-|TRBD2|TRBJ2-5
CASSLQTSGSRQETQYF
TGCGCCAGCAGCCTACAGACTAGCGGGAGTAGGCAAGAGACCCAGTACTTC
>TRBV28|-|-|TRBJ1-4
CASRAAEGEKLFF
TGTGCCAGCAGGGCTGCGGAGGGTGAAAAACTGTTTTTT
>TRBV30|once|TRBD1|TRBJ1-3
CAGRQGLINTIYF
TGTGCCGGGAGACAGGGGTTAATAAACACCATATATTTT
>TRBV6-6|few|TRBD1|TRBJ1-2
CASQTTGGGLNYGYTF
TGTGCCAGCCAAACTACAGGGGGCGGGCTTAACTATGGCTACACCTTC
>TRBV5-4|-|TRBD1|TRBJ2-7
CASSFQGQGGYEQYF
TGTGCCAGCAGCTTTCAGGGACAGGGGGGCTACGAGCAGTACTTC
>TRBV29-1|-|-|TRBJ1-5
CSVAGSNQPQHF
TGCAGCGTTGCGGGTAGCAATCAGCCCCAGCATTTT
>TRBV2|-|-|TRBJ2-7
CASTSGEQGPYEQYF
TGTGCCAGCACGTCAGGGGAGCAGGGCCCCTACGAGCAGTACTTC
>TRBV6-6|few|-|TRBJ1-3
CASSLQGVDGNTIYF
TGTGCCAGCAGCCTCCAGGGTGTAGATGGAAACACCATATATTTT
>TRBV4-1|-|TRBD1|TRBJ2-7
CASSPRDRVYEQYF
TGCGCCAGCAGCCCCCGGGACAGGGTCTACGAGCAGTACTTC
>TRBV4-3|-|-|TRBJ1-2
CASSRGTGGENSYGYTF
TGCGCCAGCAGCCGCGGAACCGGGGGAGAGAACAGCTATGGCTACACCTTC
>TRBV5-4|-|TRBD2|TRBJ2-7
CASSSIAGGYEQYF
TGTGCCAGCAGCTCCATAGCGGGCGGCTACGAGCAGTACTTC
>TRBV6-6|-|TRBD2|TRBJ2-7
CASSQAGAGYEQYF
TGTGCCAGCAGCCAAGCGGGAGCGGGTTACGAGCAGTACTTC
>TRBV5-1|-|-|TRBJ1-1
CASSLASAGHSDTEAFF
TGCGCCAGCAGCTTGGCCTCGGCAGGGCATAGTGACACTGAAGCTTTCTTT
>TRBV7-9|-|-|TRBJ1-1
CASSLVSTGAEAFF
TGTGCCAGCAGCTTAGTTTCTACGGGTGCTGAAGCTTTCTTT
>TRBV5-8|-|TRBD1|TRBJ1-3
CASSSTPYRDSRSGNTIYF
TGTGCCAGCAGCTCCACCCCGTATCGGGACAGCCGCTCTGGAAACACCATATATTTT
>TRBV2|-|TRBD1|TRBJ1-5
CASSEGTGGVAQPQHF
TGTGCCAGCAGTGAAGGGACAGGGGGGGTTGCTCAGCCCCAGCATTTT
>TRBV29-1|few|-|TRBJ1-5
CSVAEGRGEPQHF
TGCAGCGTTGCCGAAGGCCGGGGGGAGCCCCAGCATTTT
>TRBV4-1|-|TRBD2|TRBJ2-2
CASSHGGYSDTGELFF
TGCGCCAGCAGCCACGGGGGGTACTCGGACACCGGGGAGCTGTTTTTT
>TRBV7-8|-|-|TRBJ1-4
CASSLRATNEKLFF
TGTGCCAGCAGCCTCCGGGCAACTAATGAAAAACTGTTTTTT
>TRBV6-1|-|-|TRBJ1-1
CASSVRGNTEAFF
TGTGCCAGCAGTGTCAGGGGGAACACTGAAGCTTTCTTT
>TRBV28|-|TRBD1|TRBJ2-7
CASSPGQVAYEQYF
TGTGCCAGCAGCCCGGGACAGGTGGCCTACGAGCAGTACTTC
>TRBV5-6|-|-|TRBJ1-1
CASSLYRASAEAFF
TGTGCCAGCAGCTTGTACAGGGCCTCCGCTGAAGCTTTCTTT
>TRBV30|few|-|TRBJ2-7
CAWSVSSFEQYF
TGTGCCTGGAGTGTAAGTAGTTTCGAGCAGTACTTC
>TRBV29-1|-|TRBD2|TRBJ2-1
CSVGGTSGSSYNEQFF
TGCAGCGTAGGAGGGACTAGCGGGAGCTCCTACAATGAGCAGTTCTTC
>TRBV5-1|once|TRBD1|TRBJ1-4
CASSPETGTGWGKLFF
TGCGCCAGCAGCCCGGAAACCGGGACAGGGTGGGGAAAACTGTTTTTT
>TRBV28|-|TRBD1|TRBJ1-4
CASSILRQGRNEKLFF
TGTGCCAGCAGTATTCTCCGACAGGGACGGAATGAAAAACTGTTTTTT